This TCR beta chain was identified in a study of shared clonotypes between healthy human individuals. Germline loops: CDR1 DFQATT, CDR2 SNEGSKA (reference sequence). V was trimmed by 6 bases and J by 10 bases, leaving 12 bases between them. This CDR3 spans 11 amino acids. Repertoires were generated with immunoSEQ multiplex PCR, while TCRdb's copy carries only in-frame clones and drops some. The data contain more than 2,000,000 clones, over 85% of them singletons. This receptor was identified in a man younger than 35 in good health. Some clones in this sample may be carry-over from other donors' samples. Sequenced sample: naive CD4+ T cells from PBMCs. Subset of the sample: CD45RA+ positively selected. This chain uses TRBV20-1 with TRBJ1-4; no reliable D call. The CDR3 here is CSATGFGKLFF. Written as DNA, the CDR3 is TGCAGTGCGACGGGCTTCGGAAAACTGTTTTTT.